These 32 T cell receptor beta chains came from one sample sequenced in a study of blood T cell repertoires in COVID-19. TCRdb's copy holds only in-frame clones and misses some; the assay was immunoSEQ multiplex PCR. Seen here are about 160,000 clones, more than 65% observed once, and the top ten hold approximately 10%. The specimen sequenced was peripheral blood. The receptors derive from a woman aged 80 or over with active or convalescent COVID-19.

V and J are TRBV3-1 (or the pseudogene TRBV3-2) and TRBJ1-5; 11 nucleotides line up with TRBD1. V was pared by 3 bases and J by 6 bases, with 7 bases of the junction left unmatched. The CDR3 is made up of 16 amino acids. The V gene's germline CDR1 is LGHDT and CDR2 YNNKEL (reference sequence). The CDR3 coding sequence is TGTGCCAGCAGCCACGGGACAGGGGGGAGTGGTCAGCCCCAGCATTTT. Protein: CASSHGTGGSGQPQHF.

The V gene is TRBV11-3, the J gene TRBJ2-1, with TRBD2 matching over 7 bases. From germline, CDR1 is SGHNT and CDR2 YENEEA. J gave up 5 bases and V 0 bases, and 4 bases lay outside the gene matches. The CDR3 totals 15 residues. CDR3 sequence (DNA): TGTGCCAGCAGCTTAGATGTCAGCGGGAACAATGAGCAGTTCTTC. As protein: CASSLDVSGNNEQFF. The full variable domain, its missing parts supplied by reference TRBV11-3 and TRBJ2-1, is EAGVVQSPRYKIIEKKQPVAFWCNPISGHNTLYWYLQNLGQGPELLIRYENEEAVDDSQLPKDRFSAERLKGVDSTLKIQPAELGDSAVYLCASSLDVSGNNEQFFGPGTRLTVL.

The rearrangement links TRBV13 to TRBJ1-1; 8 nucleotides agree with TRBD1. After removal of 7 bases from V and 3 bases from J, the junction contained 7 bases not matched to a gene. This CDR3 has 14 residues. Germline assignment: CDR1 PRHDT and CDR2 FYEKMQ (reference sequence). Here the CDR3 reads CASNRQGLDTEAFF. The DNA of the CDR3 is TGTGCCAGCAACCGACAGGGGTTGGACACTGAAGCTTTCTTT.

This clone was counted at least ten times. The V call is TRBV2, the J call TRBJ2-5; D ambiguous. The V end was cut by 4 bases, the J end by 2 bases, with 8 bases between. Germline-derived CDR1 and CDR2 are SNHLY and FYNNEI. CDR3 length: 13 amino acids. CDR3 region: CASSALRQETQYF. As DNA, the CDR3 is TGTGCCAGCAGTGCCCTTAGACAAGAGACCCAGTACTTC.

The rearrangement uses TRBV6-5 and TRBJ1-6; D remains unclear. The V end lost 8 bases, the J end lost 4 bases, and 9 bases lay between the germline ends. The CDR3 contains 13 residues. CDR1 is MNHEY, CDR2 SVGAGI, per germline. The CDR3 DNA is TGTGCCAGCTACGGTGGTTATAATTCACCCCTCCACTTT. It specifies CASYGGYNSPLHF.

The chain combines TRBV28 with TRBJ2-7, with 8 bases aligning to TRBD2. The CDR3 totals 14 residues. Germline V gene lookup returns CDR1 MDHEN and CDR2 SYDVKM. Unmatched junction bases numbered 7, after V lost 5 bases and J lost 4 bases. The CDR3 region has the DNA TGTGCCAGCAGTGGAGCGGGAGTGCTATACGAGCAGTACTTC. It translates to CASSGAGVLYEQYF. Combining the CDR3 with reference TRBV28 and TRBJ2-7 gives the whole variable domain DVKVTQSSRYLVKRTGEKVFLECVQDMDHENMFWYRQDPGLGLRLIYFSYDVKMKEKGDIPEGYSVSREKKERFSLILESASTNQTSMYLCASSGAGVLYEQYFGPGTRLTVT.

The V gene is TRBV5-4, the J gene TRBJ2-3; 7 positions match TRBD2. Germline CDR1 SGHNT, CDR2 YYREEE (reference sequence). After removal of 4 bases from V and 1 base from J, the junction contained 15 bases not matched to a gene. The CDR3 has 18 amino acids. CDR3 loop: CASSPRPPGTKGTDTQYF. In nucleotides, the CDR3 is TGTGCCAGCAGCCCTCGCCCCCCTGGGACTAAGGGCACAGATACGCAGTATTTT.

The V and J genes are TRBV5-1 and TRBJ1-1; no definite D call. Germline V lookup: CDR1 SGHRS, CDR2 YFSETQ. V lost 1 base, J lost 2 bases, and 9 bases lay in between. The CDR3 is 14 amino acids. The CDR3 bases are TGCGCCAGCAGCTTGTTAACAGCTAACACTGAAGCTTTCTTT. Residues: CASSLLTANTEAFF.

The V call is TRBV11-3, the J call TRBJ2-7; 7 bases map to TRBD1. Germline CDR1 reads SGHNT; CDR2 reads YENEEA. V gave up 5 bases and J gave up 6 bases; unmatched junction bases: 10. The CDR3 is 14 amino acids. CDR3 sequence (DNA): TGTGCCAGCAGCCTACGGACAGGTTGGGGCGAGCAGTACTTC. Residues: CASSLRTGWGEQYF.

This clone was recorded once. The chain has TRBV5-1 and TRBJ2-3, with D perhaps matching TRBD2 (5 bases). Trimming pared 9 bases from V and 1 base from J, leaving 18 bases between. Looked up from germline, CDR1 is SGHRS and CDR2 is YFSETQ. The CDR3 consists of 15 residues. The CDR3 nucleotides read TGCGCCACCTCGCTCTGGGAGTTGGGCACAGATACGCAGTATTTT. It codes for CATSLWELGTDTQYF.

The chain is built from TRBV9 and TRBJ1-1, with no clear D. The V gene lost 0 bases and the J gene lost 4 bases, with 16 bases spanning the gap. Per the germline V gene, CDR1 is SGDLS and CDR2 is YYNGEE. This CDR3 region has 16 residues. The CDR3 sequence is CASSVGRLVAVTEAFF. The CDR3 nucleotides are TGTGCCAGCAGCGTAGGTCGTCTGGTAGCGGTCACTGAAGCTTTCTTT.

The gene calls are TRBV15 and TRBJ1-2; 8 bases are shared with TRBD1. Per germline, CDR1 LNHNV and CDR2 YYDKDF (reference sequence). With 2 bases clipped from V and 1 base from J, the junction kept 6 bases outside the gene matches. This CDR3 has 16 residues. Here the CDR3 DNA reads TGTGCCACCAGCAGATACGGACAGGGTGGTAACTATGGCTACACCTTC. This codes for CATSRYGQGGNYGYTF.

V usage is TRBV10-1 and J usage is TRBJ1-5; maybe TRBD1 (5 bases). V lost 0 bases, J lost 7 bases, and 13 bases lay in between. The germline gives CDR1 WNHNN, CDR2 SYGVQD (reference sequence). This CDR3 is 15 amino acids long. This CDR3 reads CASSESKGVDQPQHF. The CDR3 DNA reads TGCGCCAGCAGTGAGTCCAAAGGGGTGGACCAGCCCCAGCATTTT.

On this clone: This sample includes further DNA sequences coding for the same CDR3. This chain joins TRBV5-4 and TRBJ1-2; 9 bases map to TRBD1. V lost 4 bases to trimming and J lost 6 bases; unmatched junction nucleotides: 7. CDR3 length: 14 amino acids. Germline V CDR1 and CDR2: SGHNT, YYREEE (reference sequence). CDR3 protein: CASSLAGTGNGYTF. The DNA for the CDR3 is TGTGCCAGCAGCCTTGCCGGGACAGGGAATGGCTACACCTTC.

CDR3 in amino acids: CASSQAAGAPLNTEAFF. The CDR3, as DNA: TGCGCCAGCAGCCAAGCTGCGGGAGCCCCCTTGAACACTGAAGCTTTCTTT. The chain joins TRBV4-1 to TRBJ1-1; D unresolved. Germline assignment: CDR1 MGHRA and CDR2 YSYEKL. V gave up 1 base and J gave up 0 bases, with 15 bases separating them. CDR3 size: 17 residues.

The chain is built from TRBV3-1 (or the pseudogene TRBV3-2) and TRBJ1-4; 9 nucleotides line up with TRBD1. The germline V gene has CDR1 LGHDT and CDR2 YNNKEL (reference sequence). V trimming: 2 bases; J trimming: 6 bases; junction bases outside the gene matches: 7. The CDR3 is 16 amino acids. CDR3 sequence reads: CASSQWGQGRDEKLFF. The CDR3 DNA reads as TGTGCCAGCAGCCAATGGGGACAGGGTAGAGATGAAAAACTGTTTTTT.

The chain combines TRBV4-1 with TRBJ2-5; 7 positions match TRBD2. V lost 1 base, J lost 5 bases, and 4 bases stayed unmatched. This CDR3 spans 14 amino acids. From germline, CDR1 is MGHRA and CDR2 YSYEKL. The CDR3 is CASSQVGGVETQYF. CDR3 nucleotides: TGCGCCAGCAGCCAAGTGGGGGGGGTGGAGACCCAGTACTTC.

V and J are TRBV12-3 or TRBV12-4 and TRBJ1-2; tentative D call: TRBD1 (6 bases). The CDR3 runs to 13 residues. Trimming stripped 3 bases from V and 3 bases from J, with 8 bases between. Here the CDR3 DNA reads TGTGCCAGCAGTTTTAGGACAGACTATGGCTACACCTTC. It yields the protein CASSFRTDYGYTF.

The rearrangement uses TRBV28 and TRBJ1-2; D is ambiguous. This CDR3 region has 15 residues. Germline V lookup: CDR1 MDHEN, CDR2 SYDVKM. V lost 3 bases and J 2 bases, leaving 13 bases between the germline ends. CDR3 coding DNA: TGTGCCAGCAGTTTTTCAGGCAGGAAAAACTATGGCTACACCTTC. Translation gives CASSFSGRKNYGYTF.

The chain employs TRBV9 and TRBJ1-2; TRBD1 might be the D (6 bases). The V gene lost 3 bases and the J gene lost 4 bases, with 19 bases spanning the gap. This CDR3 spans 16 amino acids. Germline V gene sequence: CDR1 SGDLS, CDR2 YYNGEE. The CDR3 here is CASSGAGGTIPYGYTF. The CDR3 DNA follows: TGTGCCAGCAGCGGGGCGGGGGGCACAATACCCTATGGCTACACCTTC.

The V gene is TRBV28, the J gene TRBJ2-1; the match to TRBD1 covers 7 bases. CDR3 length equals 17 residues. Germline V gene data show CDR1 as MDHEN and CDR2 as SYDVKM. Trimming at V came to 7 bases and at J to 0 bases, leaving 12 bases not matched to a gene. The CDR3 sequence is CASTYRRTGSSYNEQFF. In DNA, the CDR3 is TGTGCCAGCACCTATAGGAGGACAGGAAGCTCCTACAATGAGCAGTTCTTC.

This sequence joins TRBV19 and TRBJ1-3, with D possibly TRBD1 on 5 matching bases. Between the trimmed V and J ends, which lost 5 bases and 2 bases, there was a span of 10 bases. CDR1 is LNHDA and CDR2 is SQIVND in the germline V gene (reference sequence). The CDR3 sequence is 14 residues long. The CDR3, as DNA: TGTGCCAGTAGTCGGGGGAGAACTGGAAACACCATATATTTT. As protein: CASSRGRTGNTIYF.

The V gene is TRBV19, the J gene TRBJ1-1; the match to TRBD1 covers 12 bases. CDR1 LNHDA and CDR2 SQIVND come from the germline V gene (reference sequence). The CDR3 contains 15 residues. The junction had 6 bases not matched to a gene; V was cut back by 5 bases and J by 5 bases. The CDR3 DNA sequence: TGTGCCAGTAGTCCGGGACAGGGGGCTTGGACTGAAGCTTTCTTT. Translated, it gives CASSPGQGAWTEAFF.

Written as DNA, the CDR3 is TGTGCCAGCATGGACAGGGCTTCAGGCAATCAGCCCCAGCATTTT. Translating it yields CASMDRASGNQPQHF. The chain employs TRBV6-5 and TRBJ1-5; 8 positions match TRBD1. The CDR3 loop spans 15 amino acids. The ends lost 7 bases at V and 2 bases at J; junction bases unmatched: 7. Germline lookup yields CDR1 MNHEY and CDR2 SVGAGI.

The count of this clone is one. The rearrangement joins TRBV6-5 to TRBJ1-3; a weak D match, TRBD1 (5 bases). The ends were cut back, 8 bases at V and 0 bases at J, with 14 bases in the middle. CDR3 length: 15 residues. From germline, CDR1 is MNHEY and CDR2 SVGAGI. The CDR3 loop is CASQAGVISGNTIYF. Written as DNA, the CDR3 is TGTGCCAGCCAAGCGGGGGTGATCTCTGGAAACACCATATATTTT.

The chain carries TRBV9 and TRBJ1-3; TRBD1 might be the D (6 bases). Per the germline V gene, CDR1 is SGDLS and CDR2 is YYNGEE. Deletions cut 3 bases from V and 0 bases from J, with 13 bases between. This CDR3 has 16 residues. This chain's CDR3 is CASSAGGHNSGNTIYF. Here the CDR3 DNA reads TGTGCCAGCAGCGCTGGGGGACACAACTCTGGAAACACCATATATTTT.

The chain combines TRBV19 with TRBJ1-2, with TRBD1 identical over 9 bases. The CDR3 totals 13 residues. The V and J ends lost 5 bases and 9 bases, in that order; junction bases with no gene match: 7. CDR1 is LNHDA and CDR2 is SQIVND in the germline V gene (reference sequence). The CDR3: CASSPWGQGSYTF. The CDR3 DNA follows: TGTGCCAGTAGTCCCTGGGGACAGGGAAGCTACACCTTC.

The chain joins TRBV7-2 to TRBJ2-4, with a weak D call TRBD2 (6 bases). Germline CDR1 reads SGHTA; CDR2 reads FQGNSA. The CDR3 covers 15 residues. The germline V and J ends were trimmed by 5 bases and 4 bases, with 15 bases remaining between them. The CDR3 coding sequence is TGTGCCAGCAGCCCCCAGGTGGGGGGAAAAAACATTCAGTACTTC. As protein: CASSPQVGGKNIQYF.

This clone was recorded once. The CDR3 spells CAGSTGSLNQPQHF. The CDR3 nucleotides are TGTGCCGGCTCTACAGGGTCCCTAAATCAGCCCCAGCATTTT. This sequence joins TRBV30 and TRBJ1-5, with D maybe TRBD1 (6 bases). V lost 8 bases and J lost 4, with 18 bases in between. CDR1 is GTSNPN, CDR2 SVGIG, per germline (reference sequence). The CDR3 is 14 residues long.

The chain joins TRBV5-1 to TRBJ2-3, with 9 bases aligning to TRBD2. This CDR3 comprises 18 residues. Germline V gene lookup returns CDR1 SGHRS and CDR2 YFSETQ. The V gene end was trimmed by 0 bases and the J gene end by 0 bases; junction bases not matched to a gene: 8. CDR3 coding DNA: TGCGCCAGCAGCTTGGCCGTTAGCGGGAGAGGGAGCACAGATACGCAGTATTTT. Protein sequence: CASSLAVSGRGSTDTQYF.

The genes are TRBV28 and TRBJ1-4; no clear D. The V gene's germline CDR1 is MDHEN and CDR2 SYDVKM. This CDR3 is 14 amino acids long. The V gene lost 3 bases and the J gene lost 8 bases, with 13 bases spanning the gap. The CDR3 DNA reads as TGTGCCAGCAGTTTTTCCATCCTTCGGGAAAAACTGTTTTTT. Protein sequence: CASSFSILREKLFF.

J is TRBJ2-1 and V is TRBV2, with 12 positions matching TRBD2. Germline-derived CDR1 and CDR2 are SNHLY and FYNNEI. V lost 7 bases to trimming and J lost 9 bases; unmatched junction nucleotides: 7. This CDR3 region has 14 residues. In nucleotides, the CDR3 is TGTGCCAGCATCGGGACTAGCGGGTCGGGTGAGCAGTTCTTC. Its protein is CASIGTSGSGEQFF.